A selection of T cell receptor beta chains follows, all from one sample in a study of blood T cell repertoires in COVID-19. TCRdb's table, derived via immunoSEQ multiplex PCR, lists solely in-frame clones and lacks some. The profile shows over 130,000 clones, 60% to 80% of them singletons. Sequencing input: PBMCs or T cells enriched from blood (not recorded which). All receptors come from a woman in her forties or fifties who had recovered from COVID-19. CDR3s include the opening cysteine and the closing phenylalanine or tryptophan. D genes are given only for firm matches. Where a row states a size, it is once, few, many or the class of an expanded clone; other rows omit it.

>17|TRBJ2-2|TRBV7-9|.|TRBD2
TGTGCCAGCAGCTTAGCGACTAGCGGGGTCAACACCGGGGAGCTGTTTTTT
CASSLATSGVNTGELFF
>14|TRBJ1-6|TRBV5-6|.|TRBD1
TGTGCCAGCAGCTTCGGACAGGGGTTTTCACCCCTCCACTTT
CASSFGQGFSPLHF
>13|TRBJ1-2|TRBV29-1|many|TRBD1
TGCAGCGTCGGGACAGGGTTGGGATATGGCTACACCTTC
CSVGTGLGYGYTF
>13|TRBJ2-7|TRBV19|.|TRBD1
TGTGCCAGTAGTATGGACAGGAACTACGAGCAGTACTTC
CASSMDRNYEQYF
>14|TRBJ2-7|TRBV11-3|.|TRBD1
TGTGCCGGGTCCCGGGACAGGGGATTCCACGAGCAGTACTTC
CAGSRDRGFHEQYF
>15|TRBJ1-4|TRBV19|.|.
TGTGCCAGTAGTATAGCGAGGAGACAGAATGAAAAACTGTTTTTT
CASSIARRQNEKLFF
>16|TRBJ2-3|TRBV13|.|.
TGTGCCAGCAGCTTAGAGGCAGGGGTGGGAGAAGATACGCAGTATTTT
CASSLEAGVGEDTQYF
>14|TRBJ2-7|TRBV5-1|few|.
TGCGCCAGCAGCCCGGGGGTCTACTCCTACGAGCAGTACTTC
CASSPGVYSYEQYF
>12|TRBJ1-1|TRBV14|.|.
TGTGCCAGCAGCCATGTGAGGACTGAAGCTTTCTTT
CASSHVRTEAFF
>17|TRBJ1-5|TRBV19|.|TRBD1
TGTGCCAGTAGTATAGGGGGGACAGGGGGCTTCAATCAGCCCCAGCATTTT
CASSIGGTGGFNQPQHF
>12|TRBJ2-2|TRBV6-6|once|.
TGTGCCAGCAGCGTTAGCACCGGGGAGCTGTTTTTT
CASSVSTGELFF
>16|TRBJ2-3|TRBV11-2|once|TRBD2
TGTGCCAGCAGCTTAGGTACTAGCGGGTTCACAGATACGCAGTATTTT
CASSLGTSGFTDTQYF
>15|TRBJ2-1|TRBV18|.|TRBD1
TGTGCCAGCTCACTAAAGATGGGGACAGACAATGAGCAGTTCTTC
CASSLKMGTDNEQFF
>16|TRBJ2-1|TRBV7-3|.|TRBD1
TGTGCCAGCAGCCCTTCTATGACAGGGGCAATAAATGAGCAGTTCTTC
CASSPSMTGAINEQFF
>13|TRBJ2-7|TRBV7-8|few|.
TGTGCCAGCAGCTTGGGCAGGGGCGGCGAGCAGTACTTC
CASSLGRGGEQYF
>14|TRBJ2-3|TRBV5-6|once|TRBD2
TGTGCCAGCAGCTTAGCGGGGGTTCTTGGTACGCAGTATTTT
CASSLAGVLGTQYF
>15|TRBJ1-1|TRBV7-9|few|TRBD1
TGTGCCAGCAGCTTAAGGGACAGGGCGTCCACTGAAGCTTTCTTT
CASSLRDRASTEAFF
>16|TRBJ2-3|TRBV4-2|.|TRBD1
TGTGCCAGCAGCCAAGATCAGCAGGGGGCGCGGGTTACGCAGTATTTT
CASSQDQQGARVTQYF
>13|TRBJ1-2|TRBV29-1|.|TRBD1
TGCAGCGTCGAACAGGGGGCGCATATTGGCTACACCTTC
CSVEQGAHIGYTF
>16|TRBJ2-2|TRBV28|.|TRBD1
TGTGCCAGCAGTAGTCAGGGGGCGGATGGCACCGGGGAGCTGTTTTTT
CASSSQGADGTGELFF
>14|TRBJ1-2|TRBV27|.|.
TGTGCCAGCAGTGCACAGGCCCGTACCGATGGCTACACCTTC
CASSAQARTDGYTF
>14|TRBJ2-3|TRBV2|.|.
TGTGCCAGCAATCGAGACAGTAGCACAGATACGCAGTATTTT
CASNRDSSTDTQYF
>15|TRBJ2-1|TRBV5-1|.|.
TGCGCCAGCAGCTTACAGCGGAGCTCCTACAATGAGCAGTTCTTC
CASSLQRSSYNEQFF
>14|TRBJ2-2|TRBV7-2|.|TRBD2
TGTGCCAGCAGCTTGGCGCGGGGGTCCGGGGAGCTGTTTTTT
CASSLARGSGELFF
>10|TRBJ2-7|TRBV29-1|.|.
TGCCCTCGGGTGAAGTACGAGCAGTACTTC
CPRVKYEQYF
>14|TRBJ1-2|TRBV13|.|TRBD1
TGTGCCAGCAGGAGGGACAGGGCTACTGATGGCTACACCTTC
CASRRDRATDGYTF
>14|TRBJ2-7|TRBV5-1|.|TRBD1
TGCGCCAGCAGCGGGGGACAGGGTCCCGCCGAGCAGTACTTC
CASSGGQGPAEQYF
>13|TRBJ2-7|TRBV5-6|.|.
TGTGCCAGCAGCTTGGGACACGGATACGAGCAGTACTTC
CASSLGHGYEQYF
>14|TRBJ2-7|TRBV9|.|.
TGTGCCAGCAGCGCCGCTACTCAGGGCTACGAGCAGTACTTC
CASSAATQGYEQYF
>13|TRBJ2-3|TRBV6-5|.|TRBD1
TGTGCCACGACAGGGGACGGTACAGATACGCAGTATTTT
CATTGDGTDTQYF
>20|TRBJ2-1|TRBV6-6|.|TRBD2
TGTGCCAGCAGTCGCTCTAGCGGGGACCTCCTGGGGGGCTCCTACAATGAGCAGTTCTTC
CASSRSSGDLLGGSYNEQFF
>15|TRBJ1-5|TRBV3-1/TRBV3-2|.|.
TGTGCCAGCAGCCAAGGCGGGTCTAGCAATCAGCCCCAGCATTTT
CASSQGGSSNQPQHF
>17|TRBJ2-2|TRBV28|.|TRBD1
TGTGCCAGCAGACCTTCCGGGACAGGGAGAAGGAGCGGGGAGCTGTTTTTT
CASRPSGTGRRSGELFF
>14|TRBJ1-6|TRBV13|.|.
TGTGCCAGCAGCTTACAGGGTAATAATTCACCCCTCCACTTT
CASSLQGNNSPLHF
>15|TRBJ2-5|TRBV7-9|.|TRBD1
TGTGCCAGCAGCTACCGGGACAGGGGGCTGGAGACCCAGTACTTC
CASSYRDRGLETQYF
>13|TRBJ1-5|TRBV2|.|.
TGTGCCAGCAGTGCCCAGGAAAGTCAGCCCCAGCATTTT
CASSAQESQPQHF
>18|TRBJ2-7|TRBV10-3|.|.
TGTGCCATCAGTGAGTCGAGGTTGGTCAGCCGGCCCTCCTACGAGCAGTACTTC
CAISESRLVSRPSYEQYF
>16|TRBJ1-3|TRBV6-5|.|.
TGTGCCAGCAGTTACGGGCCACCTACCAGAGGAAACACCATATATTTT
CASSYGPPTRGNTIYF
>14|TRBJ2-5|TRBV9|.|.
TGTGCCAGCAGCGTAGCAGGGAGGCGAGAGACCCAGTACTTC
CASSVAGRRETQYF
>15|TRBJ2-1|TRBV5-1|.|.
TGCGCCAGCAGCTTGGAATACCCGAGGGATAACGAGCAGTTCTTC
CASSLEYPRDNEQFF